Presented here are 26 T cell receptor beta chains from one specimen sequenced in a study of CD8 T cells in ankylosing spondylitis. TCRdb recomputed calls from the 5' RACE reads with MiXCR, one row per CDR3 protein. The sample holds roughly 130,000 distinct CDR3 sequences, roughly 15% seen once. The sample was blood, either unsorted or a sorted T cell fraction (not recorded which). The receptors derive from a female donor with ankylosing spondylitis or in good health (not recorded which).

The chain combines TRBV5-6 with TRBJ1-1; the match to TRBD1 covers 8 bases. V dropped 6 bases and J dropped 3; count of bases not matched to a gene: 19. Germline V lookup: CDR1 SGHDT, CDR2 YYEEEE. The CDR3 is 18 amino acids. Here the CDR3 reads CASKSRTGSRYLDTEAFF. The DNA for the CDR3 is TGTGCCAGCAAATCCAGGACAGGGAGTCGCTATTTGGACACTGAAGCTTTCTTT. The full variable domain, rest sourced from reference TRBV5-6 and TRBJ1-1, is DAGVTQSPTHLIKTRGQQVTLRCSPKSGHDTVSWYQQALGQGPQFIFQYYEEEERQRGNFPDRFSGHQFPNYSSELNVNALLLGDSALYLCASKSRTGSRYLDTEAFFGQGTRLTVV.

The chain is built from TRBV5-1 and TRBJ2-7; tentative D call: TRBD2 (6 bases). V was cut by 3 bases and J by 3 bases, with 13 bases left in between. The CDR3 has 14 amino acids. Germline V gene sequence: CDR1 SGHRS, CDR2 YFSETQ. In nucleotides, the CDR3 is TGCGCCAGCAGCTCCAGGGACTCGTTCTACGAGCAGTACTTC. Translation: CASSSRDSFYEQYF.

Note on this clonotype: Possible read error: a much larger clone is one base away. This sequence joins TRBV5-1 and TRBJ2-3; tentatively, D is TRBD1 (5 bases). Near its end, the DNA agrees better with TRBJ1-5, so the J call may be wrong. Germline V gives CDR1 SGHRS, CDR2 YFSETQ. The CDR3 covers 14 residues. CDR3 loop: CASSLGQSTDTQHF. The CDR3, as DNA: TGCGCCAGCAGCTTGGGACAGAGCACAGATACGCAGCATTTT.

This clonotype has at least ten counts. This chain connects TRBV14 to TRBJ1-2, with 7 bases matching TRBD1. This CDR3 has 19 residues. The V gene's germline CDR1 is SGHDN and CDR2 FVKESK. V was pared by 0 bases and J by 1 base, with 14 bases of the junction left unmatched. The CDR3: CASSQEVTGHKYLNYGYTF. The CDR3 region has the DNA TGTGCCAGCAGCCAAGAAGTGACAGGGCACAAATACCTTAACTATGGCTACACCTTC. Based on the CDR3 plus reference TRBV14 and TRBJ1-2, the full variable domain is EAGVTQFPSHSVIEKGQTVTLRCDPISGHDNLYWYRRVMGKEIKFLLHFVKESKQDESGMPNNRFLAERTGGTYSTLKVQPAELEDSGVYFCASSQEVTGHKYLNYGYTFGSGTRLTVV.

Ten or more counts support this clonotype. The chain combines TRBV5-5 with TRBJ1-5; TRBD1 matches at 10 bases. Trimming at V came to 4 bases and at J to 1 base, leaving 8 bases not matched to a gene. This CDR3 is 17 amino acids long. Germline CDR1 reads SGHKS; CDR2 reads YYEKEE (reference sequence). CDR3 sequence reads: CASSPTGGAISNQPQHF. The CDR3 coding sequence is TGTGCCAGCAGCCCGACAGGGGGCGCAATCAGCAATCAGCCCCAGCATTTT.

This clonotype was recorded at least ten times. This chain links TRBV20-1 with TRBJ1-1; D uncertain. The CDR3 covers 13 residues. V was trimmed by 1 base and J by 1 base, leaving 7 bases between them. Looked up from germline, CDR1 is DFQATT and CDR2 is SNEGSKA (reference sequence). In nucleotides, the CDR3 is TGCAGTGCTAGAGGGCAGGCGAACACTGAAGCTTTCTTT. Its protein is CSARGQANTEAFF.

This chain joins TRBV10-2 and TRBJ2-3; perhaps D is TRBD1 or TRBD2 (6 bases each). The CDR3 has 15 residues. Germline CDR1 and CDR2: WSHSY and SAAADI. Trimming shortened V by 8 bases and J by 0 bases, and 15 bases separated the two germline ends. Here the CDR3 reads CASVRDTYSTDTQYF. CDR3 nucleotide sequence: TGCGCCAGCGTGCGGGACACCTATAGCACAGATACGCAGTATTTT.

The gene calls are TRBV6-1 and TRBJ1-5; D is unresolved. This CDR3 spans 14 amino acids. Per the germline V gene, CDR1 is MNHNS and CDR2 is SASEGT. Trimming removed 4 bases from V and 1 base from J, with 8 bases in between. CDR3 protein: CASSVEGSNQPQHF. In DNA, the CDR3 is TGTGCCAGCAGTGTGGAGGGCAGCAATCAGCCCCAGCATTTT.

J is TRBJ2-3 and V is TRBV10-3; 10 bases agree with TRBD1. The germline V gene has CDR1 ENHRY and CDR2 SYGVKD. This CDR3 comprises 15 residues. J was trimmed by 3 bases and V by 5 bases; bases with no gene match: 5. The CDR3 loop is CAISYGQGGTDTQYF. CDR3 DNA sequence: TGTGCCATCAGTTACGGACAGGGGGGGACAGATACGCAGTATTTT.

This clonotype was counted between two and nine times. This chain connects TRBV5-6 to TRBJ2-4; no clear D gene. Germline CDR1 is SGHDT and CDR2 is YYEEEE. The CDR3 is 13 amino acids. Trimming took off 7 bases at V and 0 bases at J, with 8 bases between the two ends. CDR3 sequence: CASHTPAKNIQYF. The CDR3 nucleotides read TGTGCCAGCCACACCCCAGCCAAAAACATTCAGTACTTC.

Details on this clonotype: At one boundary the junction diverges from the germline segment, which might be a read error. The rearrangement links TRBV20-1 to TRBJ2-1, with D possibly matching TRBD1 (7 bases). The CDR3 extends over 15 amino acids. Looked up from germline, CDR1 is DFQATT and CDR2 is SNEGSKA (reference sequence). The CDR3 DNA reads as TGCTGTGCCCCCCCCGCGGGACAGACCTACAATGAGCAGTTCTTC. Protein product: CCAPPAGQTYNEQFF.

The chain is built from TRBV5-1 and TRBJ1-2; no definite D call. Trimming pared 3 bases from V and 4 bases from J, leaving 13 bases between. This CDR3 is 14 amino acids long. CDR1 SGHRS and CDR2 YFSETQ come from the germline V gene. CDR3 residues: CASSSKGSGYGYTF. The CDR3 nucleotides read TGCGCCAGCAGCTCTAAAGGGTCCGGCTATGGCTACACCTTC. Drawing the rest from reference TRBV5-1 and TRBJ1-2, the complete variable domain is KAGVTQTPRYLIKTRGQQVTLSCSPISGHRSVSWYQQTPGQGLQFLFEYFSETQRNKGNFPGRFSGRQFSNSRSEMNVSTLELGDSALYLCASSSKGSGYGYTFGSGTRLTVV.

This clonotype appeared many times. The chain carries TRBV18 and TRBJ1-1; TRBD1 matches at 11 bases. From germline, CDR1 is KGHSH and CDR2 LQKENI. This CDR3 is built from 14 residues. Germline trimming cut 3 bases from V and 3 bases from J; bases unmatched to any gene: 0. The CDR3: CASSPDRGHTEAFF. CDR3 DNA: TGTGCCAGCTCACCGGACAGGGGGCACACTGAAGCTTTCTTT.

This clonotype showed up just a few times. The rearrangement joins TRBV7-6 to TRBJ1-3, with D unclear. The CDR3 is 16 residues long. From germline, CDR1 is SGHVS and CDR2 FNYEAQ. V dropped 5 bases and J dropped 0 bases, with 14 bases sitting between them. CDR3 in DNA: TGTGCCAGCAGCGCCCGACCTTCTGCCTCTGGAAACACCATATATTTT. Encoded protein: CASSARPSASGNTIYF.

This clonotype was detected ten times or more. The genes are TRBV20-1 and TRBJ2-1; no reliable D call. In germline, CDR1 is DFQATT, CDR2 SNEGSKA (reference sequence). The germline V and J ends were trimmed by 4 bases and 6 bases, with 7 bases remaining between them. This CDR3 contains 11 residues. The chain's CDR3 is CSATTLNEQFF. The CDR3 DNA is TGCAGTGCTACGACTCTCAATGAGCAGTTCTTC.

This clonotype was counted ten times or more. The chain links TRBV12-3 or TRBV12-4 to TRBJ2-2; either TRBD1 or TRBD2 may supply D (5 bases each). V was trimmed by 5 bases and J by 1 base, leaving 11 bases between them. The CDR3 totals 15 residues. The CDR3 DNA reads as TGTGCCAGCAGTCCGGGGCCTGGGAACACCGGGGAGCTGTTTTTT. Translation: CASSPGPGNTGELFF.

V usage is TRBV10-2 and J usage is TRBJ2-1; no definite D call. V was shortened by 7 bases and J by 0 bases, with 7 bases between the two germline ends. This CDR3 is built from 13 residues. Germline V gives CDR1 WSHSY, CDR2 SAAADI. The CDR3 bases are TGCGCCAGCAAACAGAGCTCCTACAATGAGCAGTTCTTC. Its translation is CASKQSSYNEQFF.

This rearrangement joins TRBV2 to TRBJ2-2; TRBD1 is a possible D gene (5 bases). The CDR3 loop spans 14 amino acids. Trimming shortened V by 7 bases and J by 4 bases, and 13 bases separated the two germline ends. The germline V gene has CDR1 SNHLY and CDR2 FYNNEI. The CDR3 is CASMVVGATGELFF. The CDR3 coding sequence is TGTGCCAGCATGGTCGTTGGGGCCACCGGGGAGCTGTTTTTT.

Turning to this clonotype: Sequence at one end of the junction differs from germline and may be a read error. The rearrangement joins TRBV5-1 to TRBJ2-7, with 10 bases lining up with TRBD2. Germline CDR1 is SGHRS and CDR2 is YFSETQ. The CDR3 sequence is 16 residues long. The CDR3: CASSLLGLAFSYEEYF. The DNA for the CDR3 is TGCGCCAGCAGCTTGCTGGGACTAGCGTTCTCCTACGAGGAGTACTTC. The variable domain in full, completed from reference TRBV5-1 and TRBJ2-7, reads KAGVTQTPRYLIKTRGQQVTLSCSPISGHRSVSWYQQTPGQGLQFLFEYFSETQRNKGNFPGRFSGRQFSNSRSEMNVSTLELGDSALYLCASSLLGLAFSYEEYFGPGTRLTVT.

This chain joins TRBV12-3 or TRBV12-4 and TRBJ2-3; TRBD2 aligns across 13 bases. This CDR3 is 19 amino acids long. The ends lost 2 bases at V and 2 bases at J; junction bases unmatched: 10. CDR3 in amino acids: CASSLTRGLAGTYTDTQYF. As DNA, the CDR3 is TGTGCCAGCAGTTTAACCCGGGGACTAGCGGGGACATACACAGATACGCAGTATTTT.

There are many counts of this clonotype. CDR3 residues: CSARYRIATEAFF. The CDR3 DNA follows: TGCAGTGCTAGGTATAGAATTGCGACTGAAGCTTTCTTT. The chain employs TRBV20-1 and TRBJ1-1; D is unclear. The V and J ends lost 3 bases and 5 bases respectively, with 13 bases between them. Germline CDR1 reads DFQATT; CDR2 reads SNEGSKA (reference sequence). This CDR3 spans 13 amino acids.

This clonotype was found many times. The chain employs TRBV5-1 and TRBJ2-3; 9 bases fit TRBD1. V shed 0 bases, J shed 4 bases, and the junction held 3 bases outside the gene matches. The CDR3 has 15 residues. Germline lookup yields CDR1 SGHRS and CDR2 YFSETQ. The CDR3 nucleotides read TGCGCCAGCAGCTTGGCCGGACAGGGGCCAGATACGCAGTATTTT. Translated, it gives CASSLAGQGPDTQYF. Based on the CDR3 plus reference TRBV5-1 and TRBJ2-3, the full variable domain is KAGVTQTPRYLIKTRGQQVTLSCSPISGHRSVSWYQQTPGQGLQFLFEYFSETQRNKGNFPGRFSGRQFSNSRSEMNVSTLELGDSALYLCASSLAGQGPDTQYFGPGTRLTVL.

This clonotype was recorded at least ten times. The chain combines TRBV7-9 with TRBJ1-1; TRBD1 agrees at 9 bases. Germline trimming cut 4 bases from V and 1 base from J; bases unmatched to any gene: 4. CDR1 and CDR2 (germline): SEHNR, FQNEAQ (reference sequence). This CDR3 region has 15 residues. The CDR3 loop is CASSSWDRANTEAFF. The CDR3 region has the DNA TGTGCCAGCAGCTCCTGGGACAGGGCGAACACTGAAGCTTTCTTT.

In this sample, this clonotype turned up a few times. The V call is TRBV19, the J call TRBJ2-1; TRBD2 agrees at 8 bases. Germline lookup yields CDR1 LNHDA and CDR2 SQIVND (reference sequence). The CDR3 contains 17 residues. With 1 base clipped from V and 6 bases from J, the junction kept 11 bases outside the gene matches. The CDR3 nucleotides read TGTGCCAGTAGTATAGGGACCGCAAGCGGGAGCCGCAATGAGCAGTTCTTC. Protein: CASSIGTASGSRNEQFF.

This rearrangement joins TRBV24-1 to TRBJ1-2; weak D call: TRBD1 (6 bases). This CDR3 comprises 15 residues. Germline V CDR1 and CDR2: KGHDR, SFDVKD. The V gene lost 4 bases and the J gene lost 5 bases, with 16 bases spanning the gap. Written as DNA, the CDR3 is TGTGCCACCAGTGAGCCAGGGACACAGGTTTATGGCTACACCTTC. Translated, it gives CATSEPGTQVYGYTF.

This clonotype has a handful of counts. The CDR3 DNA is TGTGCCAGCAGGCCCTCCTCCCGGGGGCCCCTCACAGATACGCAGTATTTT. Encoded protein: CASRPSSRGPLTDTQYF. This chain joins TRBV6-1 and TRBJ2-3; D might be TRBD1 or TRBD2, each matching 6 bases. This CDR3 contains 17 residues. The V and J ends lost 6 bases and 2 bases respectively, with 21 bases between them. Germline V gives CDR1 MNHNS, CDR2 SASEGT.